A selection of T cell receptor beta chains follows, all from one sample in a study of T-cell memory formation after mild COVID-19. A single record per CDR3 protein comes from TCRdb applying MiXCR to the 5' RACE reads. The table lists about 81,000 distinct CDR3 sequences, around a quarter of them singletons, with around 40% in the top ten. Sequencing was done on a sample of PBMCs or a T cell subset sorted from them (not recorded which). The receptors stem from a man aged 18 to 30 who had mild COVID-19 (a few samples of this study predate the infection). Cell type and time point are not known. The CDR3 runs from the conserved cysteine through the conserved F or W. The order of the fields is clone size, D gene, V gene, J gene, CDR3 DNA, CDR3 protein. The D gene is left open where the match is weak. Clone size is shown for a subset of rows, as once, few, many or a class of expanded clone.

clone_size: few; d_call: NA; v_call: TRBV4-3; j_call: TRBJ2-2; cdr3_nt: TGCGCCAGCAGCTTTAATGGGGAGCTGTTTTTT; cdr3_aa: CASSFNGELFF
clone_size: NA; d_call: NA; v_call: TRBV7-3; j_call: TRBJ2-2; cdr3_nt: TGTGCCAGCAGCTCGGGACCCCCCTACACCGGGGAGCTGTTTTTT; cdr3_aa: CASSSGPPYTGELFF
clone_size: few; d_call: NA; v_call: TRBV4-3; j_call: TRBJ1-5; cdr3_nt: TGCGCCAGCAGCCAATCGTGGGGGCAGGTCAATCAGCCCCAGCATTTT; cdr3_aa: CASSQSWGQVNQPQHF
clone_size: once; d_call: NA; v_call: TRBV6-2/TRBV6-3; j_call: TRBJ2-2; cdr3_nt: TGTGCCGTCCACGATCCCGACAGTACGAACACCGGGGAGCTGTTTTTT; cdr3_aa: CAVHDPDSTNTGELFF
clone_size: many; d_call: NA; v_call: TRBV7-3; j_call: TRBJ2-3; cdr3_nt: TGTGCCAGCAGCCCCAGGGGGGGCACAGATACGCAGTATTTT; cdr3_aa: CASSPRGGTDTQYF
clone_size: NA; d_call: NA; v_call: TRBV3-1; j_call: TRBJ2-5; cdr3_nt: TGTGCCAGCAGTCTCGGGTCACGACAAGAGACCCAGTACTTC; cdr3_aa: CASSLGSRQETQYF
clone_size: NA; d_call: NA; v_call: TRBV5-1; j_call: TRBJ2-3; cdr3_nt: TGCGCCAGCAGCTTGCGGGCAGGAAGCACAGATACGCAGTATTTT; cdr3_aa: CASSLRAGSTDTQYF
clone_size: few; d_call: NA; v_call: TRBV3-1; j_call: TRBJ2-7; cdr3_nt: TGTGCCAGCAGCCAATACACAGGAGCCTACGAGCAGTACTTC; cdr3_aa: CASSQYTGAYEQYF
clone_size: many; d_call: TRBD1; v_call: TRBV9; j_call: TRBJ1-3; cdr3_nt: TGTGCCAGCAGCGCATTAGGGGGCTTCTCTGGAAACACCATATATTTT; cdr3_aa: CASSALGGFSGNTIYF
clone_size: NA; d_call: NA; v_call: TRBV29-1; j_call: TRBJ1-1; cdr3_nt: TGCAGCGTTTTGTCAGGGGTGGATACTGAAGCTTTCTTT; cdr3_aa: CSVLSGVDTEAFF
clone_size: NA; d_call: TRBD1; v_call: TRBV4-3; j_call: TRBJ1-1; cdr3_nt: TGCGCCAGCAGCCCACAGGGGAGAAGCACTGAAGCTTTCTTT; cdr3_aa: CASSPQGRSTEAFF
clone_size: NA; d_call: NA; v_call: TRBV12-3/TRBV12-4; j_call: TRBJ2-5; cdr3_nt: TGTGCCAGCAGCCCCGCCTCCCTCGGGACCCAGTACTTC; cdr3_aa: CASSPASLGTQYF
clone_size: few; d_call: NA; v_call: TRBV28; j_call: TRBJ1-1; cdr3_nt: TGTGCCAGCAGCCCGACTCTAGAGGCTTTCTTT; cdr3_aa: CASSPTLEAFF
clone_size: NA; d_call: NA; v_call: TRBV7-3; j_call: TRBJ2-2; cdr3_nt: TGTGCCAGCAGCTTAACCTCTGCTTCCGGGGAGCTGTTTTTT; cdr3_aa: CASSLTSASGELFF
clone_size: NA; d_call: NA; v_call: TRBV12-3/TRBV12-4; j_call: TRBJ1-6; cdr3_nt: TGTGCCAGCAGGCCCCGGTCAAGCGGATCACCCCTCCACTTT; cdr3_aa: CASRPRSSGSPLHF
clone_size: few; d_call: NA; v_call: TRBV6-5; j_call: TRBJ2-1; cdr3_nt: TGTGCCAGCAGCCAGGGGTTTACCTCCTACAATGAGCAGTTCTTC; cdr3_aa: CASSQGFTSYNEQFF
clone_size: few; d_call: TRBD1; v_call: TRBV5-1; j_call: TRBJ1-2; cdr3_nt: TGCGCCAGCAGCTTGGCACGGACAGGGGGACTCAACTATGGCTACACCTTC; cdr3_aa: CASSLARTGGLNYGYTF
clone_size: few; d_call: NA; v_call: TRBV7-3; j_call: TRBJ2-1; cdr3_nt: TGTGCCAGCAGCCTTACAGTAGGTCGGGGGGCCCGTAATGAGCAGTTCTTC; cdr3_aa: CASSLTVGRGARNEQFF
clone_size: NA; d_call: NA; v_call: TRBV7-3; j_call: TRBJ1-1; cdr3_nt: TGTGCCAGCAGCTTATCCCCGGGGGAAGGCACTGAAGCTTTCTTT; cdr3_aa: CASSLSPGEGTEAFF
clone_size: once; d_call: NA; v_call: TRBV7-2; j_call: TRBJ2-5; cdr3_nt: TGTGCCAGCAGCTTCCGGACCGGATTCGGCGGCCAGTACTTC; cdr3_aa: CASSFRTGFGGQYF
clone_size: few; d_call: NA; v_call: TRBV27; j_call: TRBJ1-6; cdr3_nt: TGTGCCAGCAGTACCCTGGGCAACTATAATTCACCCCTCCACTTT; cdr3_aa: CASSTLGNYNSPLHF
clone_size: NA; d_call: NA; v_call: TRBV4-3; j_call: TRBJ2-3; cdr3_nt: TGCGCCAGCAGCCCCCAGACGGGGGTGGAGGATACGCAGTATTTT; cdr3_aa: CASSPQTGVEDTQYF
clone_size: NA; d_call: NA; v_call: TRBV13; j_call: TRBJ1-4; cdr3_nt: TGTGCCAGCAGCTTGTCCCTAAATGAAAAACTGTTTTTT; cdr3_aa: CASSLSLNEKLFF
clone_size: NA; d_call: NA; v_call: TRBV5-5; j_call: TRBJ2-7; cdr3_nt: TGTGCCAGCAGCTTAGGCGGAGACTACGAGCAGTACTTC; cdr3_aa: CASSLGGDYEQYF
clone_size: NA; d_call: NA; v_call: TRBV5-1; j_call: TRBJ2-1; cdr3_nt: TGCGCCAGCAGCTTGGGGGACACCCTACCGGGATTGAATGAGCAGTTCTTC; cdr3_aa: CASSLGDTLPGLNEQFF
clone_size: once; d_call: NA; v_call: TRBV6-2/TRBV6-3; j_call: TRBJ2-7; cdr3_nt: TGTGCCAGCAGCCCCGTTACGAGTTTGTACGAGCAGTACTTC; cdr3_aa: CASSPVTSLYEQYF
clone_size: NA; d_call: TRBD1; v_call: TRBV27; j_call: TRBJ2-7; cdr3_nt: TGTGCCAGCACCCCGCTGGCAGGGGGCCTATACGAGCAGTACTTC; cdr3_aa: CASTPLAGGLYEQYF
clone_size: NA; d_call: TRBD2; v_call: TRBV29-1; j_call: TRBJ2-5; cdr3_nt: TGCAGCGTTGTTAGCGGGGACCAAGAGACCCAGTACTTC; cdr3_aa: CSVVSGDQETQYF
clone_size: few; d_call: NA; v_call: TRBV29-1; j_call: TRBJ2-3; cdr3_nt: TGCAGCCTTGAAACGGGCGGGACCTCAGATACGCAGTATTTT; cdr3_aa: CSLETGGTSDTQYF
clone_size: few; d_call: NA; v_call: TRBV9; j_call: TRBJ2-7; cdr3_nt: TGTGCCAGCAGCCCTGGACGGTACTACGAGCAGTACTTC; cdr3_aa: CASSPGRYYEQYF
clone_size: NA; d_call: NA; v_call: TRBV24-1; j_call: TRBJ2-2; cdr3_nt: TGTGCCACCAGTCCCGGGACGGATAACACCGGGGAGCTGTTTTTT; cdr3_aa: CATSPGTDNTGELFF
clone_size: NA; d_call: TRBD1; v_call: TRBV4-1; j_call: TRBJ2-2; cdr3_nt: TGCGCCAGCAGCTCCTCGGTTACAGGGGGTATCGGGGAGCTGTTTTTT; cdr3_aa: CASSSSVTGGIGELFF
clone_size: NA; d_call: TRBD2; v_call: TRBV4-2; j_call: TRBJ2-3; cdr3_nt: TGTGCCAGCAGCCCGACTAGCAGGGAGGCAGATACGCAGTATTTT; cdr3_aa: CASSPTSREADTQYF
clone_size: many; d_call: TRBD2; v_call: TRBV20-1; j_call: TRBJ2-3; cdr3_nt: TGCAGTGCTAGAGAAAGGACTAGCGCGGGAGATACGCAGTATTTT; cdr3_aa: CSARERTSAGDTQYF
clone_size: NA; d_call: NA; v_call: TRBV20-1; j_call: TRBJ2-3; cdr3_nt: TGCAGTGCTAGAATCGGTCTCACAGATACGCAGTATTTT; cdr3_aa: CSARIGLTDTQYF
clone_size: NA; d_call: NA; v_call: TRBV5-6; j_call: TRBJ1-1; cdr3_nt: TGTGCCAGCAGCTCTTGGGAGGCGAAAGCTTTCTTT; cdr3_aa: CASSSWEAKAFF
clone_size: NA; d_call: NA; v_call: TRBV29-1; j_call: TRBJ1-2; cdr3_nt: TGCAGCGTTGGGGGCGGAGTGGGATCGAATGGCTACACCTTC; cdr3_aa: CSVGGGVGSNGYTF
clone_size: NA; d_call: NA; v_call: TRBV12-3/TRBV12-4; j_call: TRBJ1-1; cdr3_nt: TGTGCCAGCAGTGCCGGTGGGGCCACTGAAGCTTTCTTT; cdr3_aa: CASSAGGATEAFF
clone_size: few; d_call: TRBD1; v_call: TRBV7-9; j_call: TRBJ1-5; cdr3_nt: TGTGCCAGCAGCCGGACAGGGGGCAATCAGCCCCAGCATTTT; cdr3_aa: CASSRTGGNQPQHF
clone_size: NA; d_call: NA; v_call: TRBV29-1; j_call: TRBJ2-4; cdr3_nt: TGCAGCGTTGCCTCCCATGGGTCCAAAAACATTCAGTACTTC; cdr3_aa: CSVASHGSKNIQYF
clone_size: NA; d_call: NA; v_call: TRBV4-2; j_call: TRBJ2-3; cdr3_nt: TGTGCCAGCAGCCAAGGAGTGGGGAAGCCAGATACGCAGTATTTT; cdr3_aa: CASSQGVGKPDTQYF
clone_size: many; d_call: NA; v_call: TRBV4-1; j_call: TRBJ2-4; cdr3_nt: TGCGCCAGCAGCCAAGGATCCGGTCAGTACTTC; cdr3_aa: CASSQGSGQYF